These 7 T cell receptor beta chains originate from one sample sequenced in a study of OX40 agonist ivuxolimab in advanced cancers. Libraries were prepared by immunoSEQ multiplex PCR; TCRdb keeps only in-frame clonotypes and omits some of them. The table has about 86,000 clones, 70% to 90% seen once. The material was CD4+ or CD8+ T cells sorted from blood, obtained in a trial of the OX40 agonist ivuxolimab. These receptors all come from an adult with an advanced solid tumor such as melanoma, head and neck, liver or kidney cancer.

J is TRBJ1-5 and V is TRBV5-1, with TRBD1 as a possible D gene (6 bases). The CDR3 totals 17 residues. Germline CDR1 SGHRS, CDR2 YFSETQ. Trimming stripped 3 bases from V and 0 bases from J, with 16 bases between. The CDR3 DNA is TGCGCCAGCAGCTGCTTGATACAGGGCCTTAGCAATCAGCCCCAGCATTTT. This translates into CASSCLIQGLSNQPQHF.

V usage is TRBV5-4 and J usage is TRBJ1-3, with 9 bases fitting TRBD1. Germline CDR1 reads SGHNT; CDR2 reads YYREEE (reference sequence). V lost 0 bases to trimming and J lost 0 bases; unmatched junction nucleotides: 4. The CDR3 runs 17 residues. CDR3 residues: CASSLGTGDPSGNTIYF. CDR3 bases: TGTGCCAGCAGCTTGGGGACAGGGGATCCCTCTGGAAACACCATATATTTT.

The chain employs TRBV5-4 and TRBJ1-2; 8 nucleotides match TRBD1. The CDR3 has 13 residues. V trimming: 5 bases; J trimming: 8 bases; junction bases outside the gene matches: 8. Germline assignment: CDR1 SGHNT and CDR2 YYREEE (reference sequence). The CDR3 nucleotides are TGTGCCAGCAGTCTACAGGGGGTCGACGGCTACACCTTC. Protein product: CASSLQGVDGYTF.

The V call is TRBV4-2, the J call TRBJ2-1; 7 nucleotides match TRBD2. The CDR3 extends over 17 amino acids. CDR1 LGHNA and CDR2 YNFKEQ come from the germline V gene. Trimming at V came to 0 bases and at J to 0 bases, leaving 5 bases not matched to a gene. CDR3 region: CASSQDLPGGSYNEQFF. CDR3 in DNA: TGTGCCAGCAGCCAAGATCTTCCGGGAGGCTCCTACAATGAGCAGTTCTTC.

V is TRBV25-1 and J is TRBJ1-4; the match to TRBD1 covers 7 bases. Trimming took 4 bases from V and 8 from J; bases not matched to a gene: 7. Per the germline V gene, CDR1 is MGHDK and CDR2 is SYGVNS. CDR3 length: 14 amino acids. This CDR3 is CASSAQGYWEKLFF. CDR3 DNA: TGTGCCAGCAGTGCACAGGGGTACTGGGAAAAACTGTTTTTT.

The chain employs TRBV2 and TRBJ2-3; possible D gene TRBD1, 6 bases. Looked up from germline, CDR1 is SNHLY and CDR2 is FYNNEI. This CDR3 comprises 13 residues. Trimming took off 3 bases at V and 6 bases at J, with 10 bases between the two ends. CDR3 residues: CASSEQGTDTQYF. As DNA, the CDR3 is TGTGCCAGCAGTGAGCAGGGGACCGATACGCAGTATTTT.

The chain has TRBV27 and TRBJ2-1; 8 nucleotides agree with TRBD1. CDR3 length: 15 amino acids. The J segment lost 12 bases and the V segment lost 2 bases, leaving 12 bases of the junction unmatched. Germline V gene sequence: CDR1 MNHEY, CDR2 SMNVEV (reference sequence). DNA of the CDR3: TGTGCCAGCAGTTTAAGGGACAGGAGAGCAATTGGGCAGTTCTTC. Translated, it gives CASSLRDRRAIGQFF.